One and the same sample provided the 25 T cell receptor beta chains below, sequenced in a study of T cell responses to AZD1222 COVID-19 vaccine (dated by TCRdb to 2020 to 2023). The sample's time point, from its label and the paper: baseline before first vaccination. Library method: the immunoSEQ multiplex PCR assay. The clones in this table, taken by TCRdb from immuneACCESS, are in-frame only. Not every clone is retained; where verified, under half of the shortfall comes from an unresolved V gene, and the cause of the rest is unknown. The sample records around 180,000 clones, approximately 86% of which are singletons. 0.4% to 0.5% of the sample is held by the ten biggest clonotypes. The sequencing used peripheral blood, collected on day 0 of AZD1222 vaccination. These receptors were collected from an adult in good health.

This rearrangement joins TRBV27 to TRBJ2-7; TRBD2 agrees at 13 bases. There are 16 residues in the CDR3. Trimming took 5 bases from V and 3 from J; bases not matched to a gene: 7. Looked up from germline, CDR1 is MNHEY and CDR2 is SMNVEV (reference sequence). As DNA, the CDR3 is TGTGCCAGCAGTATGGGACTAGCGGGGTTCGACTACGAGCAGTACTTC. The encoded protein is CASSMGLAGFDYEQYF.

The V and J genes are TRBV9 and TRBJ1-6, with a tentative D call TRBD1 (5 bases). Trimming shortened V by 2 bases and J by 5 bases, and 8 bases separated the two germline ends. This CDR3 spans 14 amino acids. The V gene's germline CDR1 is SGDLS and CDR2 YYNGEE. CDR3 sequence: CASSVWGNNSPLHF. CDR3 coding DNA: TGTGCCAGCAGCGTTTGGGGGAATAATTCACCCCTCCACTTT. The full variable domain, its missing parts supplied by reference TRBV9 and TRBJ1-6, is DSGVTQTPKHLITATGQRVTLRCSPRSGDLSVYWYQQSLDQGLQFLIQYYNGEERAKGNILERFSAQQFPDLHSELNLSSLELGDSALYFCASSVWGNNSPLHFGNGTRLTVT.

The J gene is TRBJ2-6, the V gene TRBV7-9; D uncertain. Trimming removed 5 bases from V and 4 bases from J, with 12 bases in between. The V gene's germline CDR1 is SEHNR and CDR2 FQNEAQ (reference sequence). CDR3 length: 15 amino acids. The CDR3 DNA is TGTGCCAGCAGCCCCCCGGGCGCGGGGGCCAACGTCCTGACTTTC. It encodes CASSPPGAGANVLTF. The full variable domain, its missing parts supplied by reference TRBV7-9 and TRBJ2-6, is DTGVSQNPRHKITKRGQNVTFRCDPISEHNRLYWYRQTLGQGPEFLTYFQNEAQLEKSRLLSDRFSAERPKGSFSTLEIQRTEQGDSAMYLCASSPPGAGANVLTFGAGSRLTVL.

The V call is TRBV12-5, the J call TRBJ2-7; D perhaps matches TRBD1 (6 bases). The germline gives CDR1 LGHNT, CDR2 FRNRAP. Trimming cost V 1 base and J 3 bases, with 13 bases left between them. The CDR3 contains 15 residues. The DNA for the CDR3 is TGTGCTAGTGGTTTGGGGCAGGGGAATCTCTACGAGCAGTACTTC. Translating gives CASGLGQGNLYEQYF.

Written as DNA, the CDR3 is TGTGCCAGCAGCGTAACAGGCGGGGGGGCCTACGAGCAGTACTTC. This codes for CASSVTGGGAYEQYF. This sequence joins TRBV9 and TRBJ2-7; 9 bases are shared with TRBD2. The length of the CDR3 is 15 residues. V lost 1 base to trimming and J lost 2 bases; unmatched junction nucleotides: 4. Germline CDR1 SGDLS, CDR2 YYNGEE.

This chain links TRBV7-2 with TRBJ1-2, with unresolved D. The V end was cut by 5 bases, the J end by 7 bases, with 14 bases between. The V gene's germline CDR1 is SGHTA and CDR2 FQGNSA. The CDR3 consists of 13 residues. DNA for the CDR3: TGTGCCAGCAGCCGGACGGATTATGGTGGCTACACCTTC. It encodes CASSRTDYGGYTF.

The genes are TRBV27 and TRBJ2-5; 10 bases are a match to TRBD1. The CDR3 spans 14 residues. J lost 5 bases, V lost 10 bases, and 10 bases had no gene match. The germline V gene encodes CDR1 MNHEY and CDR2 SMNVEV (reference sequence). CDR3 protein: CANGQGESWETQYF. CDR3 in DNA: TGTGCCAACGGACAGGGGGAGAGTTGGGAGACCCAGTACTTC.

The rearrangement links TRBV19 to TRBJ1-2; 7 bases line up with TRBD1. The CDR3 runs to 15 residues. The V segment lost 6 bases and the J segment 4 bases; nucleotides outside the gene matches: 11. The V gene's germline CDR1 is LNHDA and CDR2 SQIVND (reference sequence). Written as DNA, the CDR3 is TGTGCCAGTAGCCGCGACAGGGAGTATACCTATGGCTACACCTTC. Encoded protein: CASSRDREYTYGYTF. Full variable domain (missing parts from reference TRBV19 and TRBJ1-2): DGGITQSPKYLFRKEGQNVTLSCEQNLNHDAMYWYRQDPGQGLRLIYYSQIVNDFQKGDIAEGYSVSREKKESFPLTVTSAQKNPTAFYLCASSRDREYTYGYTFGSGTRLTVV.

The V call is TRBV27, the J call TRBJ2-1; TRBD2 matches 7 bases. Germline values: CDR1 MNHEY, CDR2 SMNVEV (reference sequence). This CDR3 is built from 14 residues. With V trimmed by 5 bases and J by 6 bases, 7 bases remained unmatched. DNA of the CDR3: TGTGCCAGCAGTGGCCTAGCGGAGAGCAATGAGCAGTTCTTC. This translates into CASSGLAESNEQFF.

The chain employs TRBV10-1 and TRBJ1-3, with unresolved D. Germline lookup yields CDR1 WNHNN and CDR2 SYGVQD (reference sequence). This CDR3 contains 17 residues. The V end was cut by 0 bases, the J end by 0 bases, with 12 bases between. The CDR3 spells CASSESSLPSSGNTIYF. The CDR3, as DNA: TGCGCCAGCAGTGAGTCGTCATTGCCTAGCTCTGGAAACACCATATATTTT.

CDR3 sequence reads: CASSPPGRYENTGELFF. Written as DNA, the CDR3 is TGTGCCAGCTCACCACCGGGGAGGTATGAGAACACCGGGGAGCTGTTTTTT. This chain joins TRBV18 and TRBJ2-2; D possibly corresponds to TRBD2 (6 bases). The CDR3 is 17 residues long. Germline V gene lookup returns CDR1 KGHSH and CDR2 LQKENI. V was shortened by 0 bases and J by 1 base, with 12 bases between the two germline ends.

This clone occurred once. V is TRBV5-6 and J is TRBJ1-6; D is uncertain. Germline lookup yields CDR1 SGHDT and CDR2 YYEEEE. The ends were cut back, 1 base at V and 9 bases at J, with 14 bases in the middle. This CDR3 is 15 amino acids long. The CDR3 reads CASSLLGRTASPLHF. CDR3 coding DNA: TGTGCCAGCAGCTTGTTGGGCAGGACCGCTTCACCCCTCCACTTT. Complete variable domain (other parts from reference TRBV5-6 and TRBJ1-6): DAGVTQSPTHLIKTRGQQVTLRCSPKSGHDTVSWYQQALGQGPQFIFQYYEEEERQRGNFPDRFSGHQFPNYSSELNVNALLLGDSALYLCASSLLGRTASPLHFGNGTRLTVT.

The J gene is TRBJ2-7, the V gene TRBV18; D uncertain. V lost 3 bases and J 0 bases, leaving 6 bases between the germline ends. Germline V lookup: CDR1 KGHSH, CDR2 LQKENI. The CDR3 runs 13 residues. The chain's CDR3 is CASSPTPSYEQYF. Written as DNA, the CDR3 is TGTGCCAGCTCACCCACCCCCTCCTACGAGCAGTACTTC.

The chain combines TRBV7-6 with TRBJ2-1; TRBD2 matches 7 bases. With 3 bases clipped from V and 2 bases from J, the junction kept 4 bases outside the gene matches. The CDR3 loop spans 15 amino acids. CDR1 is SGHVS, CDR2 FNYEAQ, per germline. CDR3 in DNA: TGTGCCAGCAGCTTTGGGAGGGCGCCCTACAATGAGCAGTTCTTC. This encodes CASSFGRAPYNEQFF.

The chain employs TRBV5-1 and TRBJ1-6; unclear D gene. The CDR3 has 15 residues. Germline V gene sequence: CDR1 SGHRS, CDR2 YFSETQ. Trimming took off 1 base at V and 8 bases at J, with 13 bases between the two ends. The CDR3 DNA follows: TGCGCCAGCAGCTTGTTCGGGGATCTGGATTCACCCCTCCACTTT. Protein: CASSLFGDLDSPLHF.

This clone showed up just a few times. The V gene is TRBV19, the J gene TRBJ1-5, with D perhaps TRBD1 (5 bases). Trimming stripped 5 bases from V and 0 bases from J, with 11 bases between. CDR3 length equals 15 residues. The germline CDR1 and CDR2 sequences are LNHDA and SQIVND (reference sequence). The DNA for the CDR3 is TGTGCCAGTAGTCCCCGGGGCAATAGCAATCAGCCCCAGCATTTT. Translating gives CASSPRGNSNQPQHF.

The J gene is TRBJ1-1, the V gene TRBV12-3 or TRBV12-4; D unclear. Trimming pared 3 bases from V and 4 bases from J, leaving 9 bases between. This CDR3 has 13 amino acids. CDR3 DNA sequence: TGTGCCAGCAGTTTTAGGGCTGGCACTGAAGCTTTCTTT. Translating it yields CASSFRAGTEAFF.

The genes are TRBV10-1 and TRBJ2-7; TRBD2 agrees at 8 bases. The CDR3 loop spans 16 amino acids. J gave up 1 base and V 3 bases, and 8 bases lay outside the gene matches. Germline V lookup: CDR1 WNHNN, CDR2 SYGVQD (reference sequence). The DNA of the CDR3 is TGCGCCAGCAGTGACCGGGAGGGGAAGGTGTCCTACGAGCAGTACTTC. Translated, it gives CASSDREGKVSYEQYF.

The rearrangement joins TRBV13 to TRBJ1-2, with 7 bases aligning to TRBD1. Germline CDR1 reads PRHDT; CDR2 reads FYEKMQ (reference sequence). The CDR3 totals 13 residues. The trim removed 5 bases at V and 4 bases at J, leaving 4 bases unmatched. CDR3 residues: CASSQGGGYGYTF. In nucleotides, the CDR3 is TGTGCCAGCAGCCAAGGGGGCGGCTATGGCTACACCTTC.

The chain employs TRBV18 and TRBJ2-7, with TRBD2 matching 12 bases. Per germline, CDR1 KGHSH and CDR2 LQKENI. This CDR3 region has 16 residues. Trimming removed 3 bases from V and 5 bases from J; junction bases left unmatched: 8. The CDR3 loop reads CASSPTSGSGGDEQYF. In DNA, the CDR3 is TGTGCCAGCTCACCGACTAGCGGGAGTGGTGGCGACGAGCAGTACTTC.

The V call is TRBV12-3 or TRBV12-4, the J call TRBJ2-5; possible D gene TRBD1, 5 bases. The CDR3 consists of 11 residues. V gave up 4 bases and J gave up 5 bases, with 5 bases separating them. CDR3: CASSYRETQYF. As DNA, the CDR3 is TGTGCCAGCAGTTACAGGGAGACCCAGTACTTC.

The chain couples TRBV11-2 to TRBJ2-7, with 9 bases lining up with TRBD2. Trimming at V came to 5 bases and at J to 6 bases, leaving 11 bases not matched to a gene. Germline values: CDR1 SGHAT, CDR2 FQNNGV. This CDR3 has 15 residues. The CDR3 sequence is CASSAGGSRAGEQYF. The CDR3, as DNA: TGTGCCAGCAGCGCGGGGGGGTCCAGGGCAGGCGAGCAGTACTTC.

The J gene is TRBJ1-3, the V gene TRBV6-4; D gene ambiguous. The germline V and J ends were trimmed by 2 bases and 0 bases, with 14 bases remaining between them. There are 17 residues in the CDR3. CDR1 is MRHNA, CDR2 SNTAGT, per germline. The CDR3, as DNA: TGTGCCAGCAGTGACCACCTCCCAAGGCGCTCTGGAAACACCATATATTTT. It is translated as CASSDHLPRRSGNTIYF.

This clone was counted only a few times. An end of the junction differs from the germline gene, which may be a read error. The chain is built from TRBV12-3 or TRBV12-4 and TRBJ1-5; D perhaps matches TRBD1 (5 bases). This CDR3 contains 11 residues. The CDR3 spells CASSSQGGQNF. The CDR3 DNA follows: TGTGCCAGCAGTTCTCAGGGTGGCCAGAATTTT.

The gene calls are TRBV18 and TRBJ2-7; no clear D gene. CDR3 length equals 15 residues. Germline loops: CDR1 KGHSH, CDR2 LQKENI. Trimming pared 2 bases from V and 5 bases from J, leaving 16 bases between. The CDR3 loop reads CASSPDNTYLNEQYF. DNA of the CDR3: TGTGCCAGCTCACCAGATAATACGTATTTAAACGAGCAGTACTTC.